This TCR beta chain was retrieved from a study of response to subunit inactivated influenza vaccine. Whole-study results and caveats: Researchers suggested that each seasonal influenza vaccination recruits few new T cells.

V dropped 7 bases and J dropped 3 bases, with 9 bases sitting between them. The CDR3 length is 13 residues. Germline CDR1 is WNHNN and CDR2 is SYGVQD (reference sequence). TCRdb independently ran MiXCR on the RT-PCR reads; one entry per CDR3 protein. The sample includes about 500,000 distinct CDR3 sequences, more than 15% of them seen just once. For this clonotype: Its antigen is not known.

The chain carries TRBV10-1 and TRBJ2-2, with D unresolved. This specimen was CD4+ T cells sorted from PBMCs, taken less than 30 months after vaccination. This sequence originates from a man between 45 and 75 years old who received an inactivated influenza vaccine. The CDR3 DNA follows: TGCGCCAGCAAGGGATTCGACACCGGGGAGCTGTTTTTT. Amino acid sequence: CASKGFDTGELFF.